This T cell receptor (beta chain) was identified during a study of T cell responses to AZD1222 COVID-19 vaccine. Study-wide points: Nearly half of spike-specific TCRs reportedly target unmutated variant regions.

V was clipped by 1 base and J by 4 bases, with 7 bases between them. CDR1 SEHNR and CDR2 FQNEAQ come from the germline V gene (reference sequence). The CDR3 consists of 14 residues. In regard to this clone: What it binds is not known.

Only in-frame clones appear in the TCRdb table, and some are missing; sequencing was by immunoSEQ multiplex PCR. The data hold around 140,000 clones, with 91% observed a single time. This sequence was found in an adult who received the AZD1222 COVID-19 vaccine. The source material was peripheral blood, sampled 28 days after the second AZD1222 dose. The rearrangement links TRBV7-9 to TRBJ1-4; no clear D. The CDR3 bases are TGTGCCAGCAGCTTAGGGGTGGGTAATGAAAAACTGTTTTTT. This codes for CASSLGVGNEKLFF.